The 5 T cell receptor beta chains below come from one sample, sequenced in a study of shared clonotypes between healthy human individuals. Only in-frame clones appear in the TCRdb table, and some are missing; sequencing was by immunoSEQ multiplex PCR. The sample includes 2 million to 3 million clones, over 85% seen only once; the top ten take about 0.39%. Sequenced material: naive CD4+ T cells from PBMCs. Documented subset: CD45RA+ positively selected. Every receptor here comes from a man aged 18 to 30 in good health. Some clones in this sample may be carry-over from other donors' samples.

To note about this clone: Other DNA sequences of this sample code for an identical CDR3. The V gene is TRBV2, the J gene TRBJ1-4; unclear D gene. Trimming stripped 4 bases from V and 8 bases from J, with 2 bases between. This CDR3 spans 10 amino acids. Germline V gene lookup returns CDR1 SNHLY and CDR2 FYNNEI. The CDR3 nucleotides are TGTGCCAGCAGTGGCGAAAAACTGTTTTTT. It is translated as CASSGEKLFF.

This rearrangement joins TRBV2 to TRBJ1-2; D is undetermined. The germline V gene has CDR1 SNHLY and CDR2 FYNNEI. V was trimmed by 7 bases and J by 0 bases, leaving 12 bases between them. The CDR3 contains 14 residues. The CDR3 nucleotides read TGTGCCAGCATGCTACAGAATCCTAACTATGGCTACACCTTC. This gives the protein CASMLQNPNYGYTF. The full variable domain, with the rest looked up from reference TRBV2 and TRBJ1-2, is EPEVTQTPSHQVTQMGQEVILRCVPISNHLYFYWYRQILGQKVEFLVSFYNNEISEKSEIFDDQFSVERPDGSNFTLKIRSTKLEDSAMYFCASMLQNPNYGYTFGSGTRLTVV.

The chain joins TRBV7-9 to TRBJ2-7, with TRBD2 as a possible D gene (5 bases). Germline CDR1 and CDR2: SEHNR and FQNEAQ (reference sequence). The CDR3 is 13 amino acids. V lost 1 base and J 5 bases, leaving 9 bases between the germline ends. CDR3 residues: CASSLEAGNEQYF. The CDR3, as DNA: TGTGCCAGCAGCTTAGAGGCGGGTAACGAGCAGTACTTC.

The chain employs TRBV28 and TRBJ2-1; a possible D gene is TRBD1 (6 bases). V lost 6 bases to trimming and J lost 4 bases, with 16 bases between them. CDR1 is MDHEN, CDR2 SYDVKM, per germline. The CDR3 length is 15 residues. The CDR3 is CASRTTLGAYNEQFF. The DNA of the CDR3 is TGTGCCAGCAGAACTACCTTGGGGGCTTACAATGAGCAGTTCTTC. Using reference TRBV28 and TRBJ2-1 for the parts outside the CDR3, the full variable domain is DVKVTQSSRYLVKRTGEKVFLECVQDMDHENMFWYRQDPGLGLRLIYFSYDVKMKEKGDIPEGYSVSREKKERFSLILESASTNQTSMYLCASRTTLGAYNEQFFGPGTRLTVL.

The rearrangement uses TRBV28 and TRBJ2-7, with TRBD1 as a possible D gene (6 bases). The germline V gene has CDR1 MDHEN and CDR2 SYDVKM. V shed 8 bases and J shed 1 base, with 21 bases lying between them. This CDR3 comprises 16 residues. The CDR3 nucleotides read TGTGCCAGCCTCGACCAGGGGCGGGCCGTATCCTACGAGCAGTACTTC. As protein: CASLDQGRAVSYEQYF.